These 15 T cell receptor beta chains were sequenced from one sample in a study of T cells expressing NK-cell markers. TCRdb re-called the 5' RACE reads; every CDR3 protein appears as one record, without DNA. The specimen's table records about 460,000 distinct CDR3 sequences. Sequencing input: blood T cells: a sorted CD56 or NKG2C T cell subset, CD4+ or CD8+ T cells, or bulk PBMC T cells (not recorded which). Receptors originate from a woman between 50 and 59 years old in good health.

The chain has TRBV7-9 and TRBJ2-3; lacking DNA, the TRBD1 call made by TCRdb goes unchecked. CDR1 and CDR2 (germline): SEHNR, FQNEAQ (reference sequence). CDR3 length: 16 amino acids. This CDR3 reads CASTAPGQTSTDTQYF.

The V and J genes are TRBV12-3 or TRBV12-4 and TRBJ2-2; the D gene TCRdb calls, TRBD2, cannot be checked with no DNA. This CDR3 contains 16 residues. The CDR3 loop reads CASGHAGTSYTGELFF.

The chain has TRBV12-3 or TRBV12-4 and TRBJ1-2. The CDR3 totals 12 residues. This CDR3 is CASSFVGEGYTF.

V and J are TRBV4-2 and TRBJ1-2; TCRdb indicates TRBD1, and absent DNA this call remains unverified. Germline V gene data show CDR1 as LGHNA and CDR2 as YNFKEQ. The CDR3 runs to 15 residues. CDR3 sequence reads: CASSATDSSNYGYTF.

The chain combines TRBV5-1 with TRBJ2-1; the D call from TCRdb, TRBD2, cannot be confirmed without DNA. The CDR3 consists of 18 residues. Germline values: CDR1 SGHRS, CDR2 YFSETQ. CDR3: CASSQSRGGSGSNNEQFF.

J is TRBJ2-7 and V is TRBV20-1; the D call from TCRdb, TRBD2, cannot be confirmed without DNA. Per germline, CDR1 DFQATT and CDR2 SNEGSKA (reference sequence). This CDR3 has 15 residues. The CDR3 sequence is CSARKLAGNAYEQYF.

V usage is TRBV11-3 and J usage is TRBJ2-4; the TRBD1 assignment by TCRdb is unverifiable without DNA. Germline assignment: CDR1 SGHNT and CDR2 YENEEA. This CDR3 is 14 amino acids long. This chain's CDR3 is CASRSTSAPYIQYF.

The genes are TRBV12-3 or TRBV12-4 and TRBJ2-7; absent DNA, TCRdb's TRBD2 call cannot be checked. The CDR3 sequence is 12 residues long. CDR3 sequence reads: CASSGARIEQYF.

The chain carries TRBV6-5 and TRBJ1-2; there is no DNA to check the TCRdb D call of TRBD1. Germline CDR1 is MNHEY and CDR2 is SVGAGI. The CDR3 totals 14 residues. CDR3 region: CASSIHRGSSGYTF.

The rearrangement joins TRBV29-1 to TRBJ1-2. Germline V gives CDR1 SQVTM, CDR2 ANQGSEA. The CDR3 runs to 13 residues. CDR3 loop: CSVEEYLNYGYTF.

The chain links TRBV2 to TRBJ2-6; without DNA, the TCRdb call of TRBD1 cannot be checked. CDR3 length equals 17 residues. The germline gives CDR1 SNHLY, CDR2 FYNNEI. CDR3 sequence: CASSEGGGYSGANVLTF. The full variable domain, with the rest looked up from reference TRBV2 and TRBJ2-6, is EPEVTQTPSHQVTQMGQEVILRCVPISNHLYFYWYRQILGQKVEFLVSFYNNEISEKSEIFDDQFSVERPDGSNFTLKIRSTKLEDSAMYFCASSEGGGYSGANVLTFGAGSRLTVL.

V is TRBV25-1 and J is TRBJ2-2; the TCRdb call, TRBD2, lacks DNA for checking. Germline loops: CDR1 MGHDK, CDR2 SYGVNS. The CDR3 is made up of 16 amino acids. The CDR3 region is CASGGGGRAWAGELFF. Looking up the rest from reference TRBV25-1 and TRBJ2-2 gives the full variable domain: EADIYQTPRYLVIGTGKKITLECSQTMGHDKMYWYQQDPGMELHLIHYSYGVNSTEKGDLSSESTVSRIRTEHFPLTLESARPSHTSQYLCASGGGGRAWAGELFFGEGSRLTVL.

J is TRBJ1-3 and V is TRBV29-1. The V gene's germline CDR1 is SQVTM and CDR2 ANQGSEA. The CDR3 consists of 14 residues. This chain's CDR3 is CSARMGLGGNTIYF.

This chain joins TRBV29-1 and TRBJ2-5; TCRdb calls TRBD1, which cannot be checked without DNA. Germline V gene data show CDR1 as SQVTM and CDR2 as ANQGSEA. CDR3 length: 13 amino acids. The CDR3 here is CSVDLQGIETQYF.

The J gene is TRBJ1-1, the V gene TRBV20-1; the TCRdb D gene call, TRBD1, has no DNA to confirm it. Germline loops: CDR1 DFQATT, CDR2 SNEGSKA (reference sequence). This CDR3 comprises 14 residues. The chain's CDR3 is CSARRDGRNTEAFF.